This T cell receptor beta chain was sequenced for a study of T-cell reconstitution after alpha-beta-depleted transplantation in children. Unique molecular identifiers featured in how the TCRbeta library was prepared. Each CDR3 protein is one row after TCRdb ran MiXCR on the PCR reads. This sample carries 600,000 to 800,000 distinct CDR3 sequences, around 12% of them seen once, and the ten largest clones take 0.79%. The clonotype originates from a girl aged 2-15 years with congenital amegakaryocytic thrombocytopenia, due to receive a stem cell transplant. This specimen consisted of PBMCs, obtained before TCRalphabeta/CD19-depleted stem cell transplant.

CDR3 loop: CASSLTDRTQTYEQYF. The CDR3 region has the DNA TGTGCCAGCAGCTTGACGGACAGGACTCAGACCTACGAGCAGTACTTC. This sequence joins TRBV5-5 and TRBJ2-7; 7 bases agree with TRBD1. V dropped 1 base and J dropped 2; count of bases not matched to a gene: 9. Germline V CDR1 and CDR2: SGHKS, YYEKEE (reference sequence). This CDR3 is built from 16 residues. The full variable domain, in which reference TRBV5-5 and TRBJ2-7 provide the parts outside the CDR3, is DAGVTQSPTHLIKTRGQQVTLRCSPISGHKSVSWYQQVLGQGPQFIFQYYEKEERGRGNFPDRFSARQFPNYSSELNVNALLLGDSALYLCASSLTDRTQTYEQYFGPGTRLTVT.